The clone carrying this T cell receptor (beta chain) was recorded many times. Its antigen remains unknown. This sample stems from a study of regulatory T cells in long-lasting Graves disease. Study observations and caveats: Persistent disease showed a preference for TRBV28, TRBJ1-2 and TRBJ2-5.

Time point here: persistent/refractory GD, antithyroid drugs over 5 years with positive TRAb. Researchers made the TCR library from RNA that was extracted from PBMCs. Nine milliliters of peripheral blood were taken and placed in EDTA tubes. In building TCR beta libraries, iRepertoire HTBI primers were used together with Arm-PCR of CDR3 regions. Original processing methods: The study identified 50 to 70 TRBV and about 14 TRBJ segments across samples. Using its own MiXCR run on the multiplex PCR reads, TCRdb lists one record per CDR3 protein. The V and J calls were determined by TCRdb, not by the authors. This table has roughly 450,000 distinct CDR3 sequences, about 22% appearing once. In germline, CDR1 is MNHGY, CDR2 SVAAGI. With 4 bases removed from V and 4 bases from J, the gap between germline ends came to 8 bases. This CDR3 has 12 amino acids.

The sequenced sample was peripheral blood mononuclear cells (PBMCs), obtained when the disease was refractory, from a patient treated with antithyroid drugs. The sequence came from a female donor with Graves disease. This rearrangement joins TRBV6-9 to TRBJ2-7; D tentatively fits TRBD1 or TRBD2 (5 bases each). CDR3 amino acids: CASSWDRYEQYF. CDR3 DNA: TGTGCCAGCAGTTGGGACCGATACGAGCAGTACTTC.